This T cell receptor (beta chain) emerged from a study of identifying expanded T cells in peripheral blood. The sample holds a few counts of this clone. Sequenced by immunoSEQ multiplex PCR; TCRdb stores in-frame clones only, minus some. The sample yields tens of thousands of clones, approximately 84% seen once. This CDR3 is 15 amino acids long. Germline CDR1 and CDR2: PRHDT and FYEKMQ (reference sequence). V was pared by 0 bases and J by 4 bases, with 12 bases between. The specimen sequenced was blood. The chain joins TRBV13 to TRBJ1-2; maybe TRBD1 (6 bases). This TCR was recovered from a person between 18 and 75 years old in good health. The CDR3 DNA sequence: TGTGCCAGCAGCTTAGGAGGAGGGGGAGCCTATGGCTACACCTTC. It yields the protein CASSLGGGGAYGYTF.